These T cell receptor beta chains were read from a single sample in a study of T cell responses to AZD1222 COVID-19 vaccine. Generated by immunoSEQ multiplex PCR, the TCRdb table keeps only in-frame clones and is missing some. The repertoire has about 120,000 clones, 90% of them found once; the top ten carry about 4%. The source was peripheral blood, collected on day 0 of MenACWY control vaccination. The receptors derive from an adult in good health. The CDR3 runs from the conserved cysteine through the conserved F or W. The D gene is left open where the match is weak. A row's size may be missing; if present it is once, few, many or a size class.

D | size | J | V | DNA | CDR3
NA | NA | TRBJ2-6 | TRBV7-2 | TGTGCCAGCAGCTTAGCGCAACACTCTGGGGCCAACGTCCTGACTTTC | CASSLAQHSGANVLTF
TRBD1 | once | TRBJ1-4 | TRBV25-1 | TGTGCCAGCAGTGAATCGGGGACAGGGGGTGAAAAACTGTTTTTT | CASSESGTGGEKLFF
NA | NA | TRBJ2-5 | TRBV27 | TGTGCCAGCATGCGGAGTAGGTGGGAAGAGACCCAGTACTTC | CASMRSRWEETQYF
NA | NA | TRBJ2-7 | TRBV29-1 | TGCAGCGTTGCGTACGAGCAGTACTTC | CSVAYEQYF
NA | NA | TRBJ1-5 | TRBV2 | TGTGCCAGCAGTGGGACAGCCCCAGGGGCCCAGCATTTT | CASSGTAPGAQHF
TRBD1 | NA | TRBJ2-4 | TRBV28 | TGTGCCAGCAGTTTAACGAGGTCACAGGGGGCGAACATTCAGTACTTC | CASSLTRSQGANIQYF
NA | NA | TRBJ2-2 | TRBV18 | TGTGCCAGCTCCTTAACTTGGGGGAACACCGGGGAGCTGTTTTTT | CASSLTWGNTGELFF
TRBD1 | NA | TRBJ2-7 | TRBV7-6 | TGTGCCAGCAGCTGGGACAGGGGCTACGAGCAGTACTTC | CASSWDRGYEQYF
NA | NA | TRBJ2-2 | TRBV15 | TGTGCCACCAGCAGAGATCCCACGAACACCGGGGAGCTGTTTTTT | CATSRDPTNTGELFF
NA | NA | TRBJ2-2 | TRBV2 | TGTGCCAGCAGTGCGATAAAAGTGAACACCGGGGAGCTGTTTTTT | CASSAIKVNTGELFF
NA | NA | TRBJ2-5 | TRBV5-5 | TGTGCCAGCAGCTTGATAAGCGGCGGGACGCGGACCCAGTACTTC | CASSLISGGTRTQYF
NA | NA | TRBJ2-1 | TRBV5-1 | TGCGCCAGCCGGGGCCGATCCAGGAATGAGCAGTTCTTC | CASRGRSRNEQFF
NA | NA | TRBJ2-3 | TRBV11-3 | TGTGCCAGCAGCTTATTGGGCAGTCACCATACGCAGTATTTT | CASSLLGSHHTQYF
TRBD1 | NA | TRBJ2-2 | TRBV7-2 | TGTGCCAGCACGATACTCCGGGACAGGGCCTCCGGGGAGCTGTTTTTT | CASTILRDRASGELFF
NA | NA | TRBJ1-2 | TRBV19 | TGTGCCAGTAGTATTGGACCCGGCGGCTATGGCTACACCTTC | CASSIGPGGYGYTF
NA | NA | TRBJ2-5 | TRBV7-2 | TGTGCCAGCAGCTTAGACTCAGGGGCCCAGTACTTC | CASSLDSGAQYF
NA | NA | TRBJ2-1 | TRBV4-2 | TGTGCCAGCAGCCCTCTGCCCAAACGGAACCCTAATGAGCAGTTCTTC | CASSPLPKRNPNEQFF
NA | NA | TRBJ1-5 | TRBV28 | TGTGCCAGCAGTGAACCGCCCCGGGGGGTGGTACAGCCCCAGCATTTT | CASSEPPRGVVQPQHF
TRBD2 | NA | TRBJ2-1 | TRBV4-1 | TGCGCCAGCAGCCAAGATCCCGTAGCGGGGGGGATCTACAATGAGCAGTTCTTC | CASSQDPVAGGIYNEQFF
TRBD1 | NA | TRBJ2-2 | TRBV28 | TGTGCCAGCAATGCAGGGGGCACCGGGGAGCTGTTTTTT | CASNAGGTGELFF
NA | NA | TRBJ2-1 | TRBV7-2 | TGTGCCAGCAGCTTAGCGCAGTTTACGACAGGGAGGGGGAATGAGCAGTTCTTC | CASSLAQFTTGRGNEQFF
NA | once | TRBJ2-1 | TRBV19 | TGTGCCAGTAGTACTGGGCCCGGGTCCTACAATGAGCAGTTCTTC | CASSTGPGSYNEQFF
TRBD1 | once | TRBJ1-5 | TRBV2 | TGTGCCAGTACCGCTGGGACAGGGGTTCCGTCCCAGCATTTT | CASTAGTGVPSQHF
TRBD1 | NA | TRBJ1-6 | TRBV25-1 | TGTGCCAGCAGTCCACCGGGACAGGGGAATTCACCCCTCCACTTT | CASSPPGQGNSPLHF